The 2 T cell receptor beta chains below were found in one sample sequenced in a study of blood T cell repertoires in COVID-19 (dated by TCRdb to 2020 to 2022). Preparation of the library involved the immunoSEQ multiplex PCR assay. TCRdb's version of the immuneACCESS table is confined to in-frame rearrangements and falls short of the full clone set. An unresolved V gene accounts for under half of the shortfall where checked; the remainder is of unknown origin. The sample table contains around 190,000 clones; only one count was recorded for roughly 77% of them. In total, the top ten clones hold approximately 6% of the sample. Sequenced input: peripheral blood. These receptors were obtained from a woman between 40 and 55 years old with COVID-19, enrolled during active disease.

The chain carries TRBV18 and TRBJ1-4, with D possibly being TRBD1 (5 bases). Germline V gives CDR1 KGHSH, CDR2 LQKENI. Trimming removed 3 bases from V and 5 bases from J, with 16 bases in between. The CDR3 runs to 16 residues. The DNA for the CDR3 is TGTGCCAGCTCACCTTCCGTTCCGGGGGGAAATGAAAAACTGTTTTTT. This gives the protein CASSPSVPGGNEKLFF. Full variable domain (outside the CDR3, taken from reference TRBV18 and TRBJ1-4): NAGVMQNPRHLVRRRGQEARLRCSPMKGHSHVYWYRQLPEEGLKFMVYLQKENIIDESGMPKERFSAEFPKEGPSILRIQQVVRGDSAAYFCASSPSVPGGNEKLFFGSGTQLSVL.

The chain employs TRBV19 and TRBJ2-7; TRBD1 matches at 7 bases. Germline-derived CDR1 and CDR2 are LNHDA and SQIVND (reference sequence). This CDR3 region has 13 residues. V gave up 4 bases and J gave up 6 bases; unmatched junction bases: 6. The CDR3 sequence: CASSTVTGSEQYF. CDR3 DNA: TGTGCCAGTAGTACCGTGACAGGGTCCGAGCAGTACTTC.